This record looks at one TCR beta chain sequence and its context. Its antigen is not known. This CDR3 comprises 14 residues. Trimming cost V 5 bases and J 3 bases, with 13 bases left between them. CDR1 and CDR2 (germline): LNHDA, SQIVND (reference sequence). These data come from a study of T cell responses to AZD1222 COVID-19 vaccine. General observations from the study: It should be noted that donors were predominantly white British and more often female, and clonal diversity was possibly underestimated. Distributed over spike, vaccine-associated CD4 TCRs predominated at 160-218 and 743-854.

TCRdb's copy holds only in-frame clones and misses some; the assay was immunoSEQ multiplex PCR. The sample lists fewer than 120,000 clones, 80% to 95% occurring once. The rearrangement joins TRBV19 to TRBJ1-1; possibly TRBD1 for D (6 bases). This sample comprised peripheral blood, obtained on day 0 of AZD1222 vaccination. The clonotype was recovered from an adult in good health. CDR3: CASSLSQGYTEAFF. The CDR3 nucleotides read TGTGCCAGTAGTCTCTCACAGGGTTACACTGAAGCTTTCTTT.